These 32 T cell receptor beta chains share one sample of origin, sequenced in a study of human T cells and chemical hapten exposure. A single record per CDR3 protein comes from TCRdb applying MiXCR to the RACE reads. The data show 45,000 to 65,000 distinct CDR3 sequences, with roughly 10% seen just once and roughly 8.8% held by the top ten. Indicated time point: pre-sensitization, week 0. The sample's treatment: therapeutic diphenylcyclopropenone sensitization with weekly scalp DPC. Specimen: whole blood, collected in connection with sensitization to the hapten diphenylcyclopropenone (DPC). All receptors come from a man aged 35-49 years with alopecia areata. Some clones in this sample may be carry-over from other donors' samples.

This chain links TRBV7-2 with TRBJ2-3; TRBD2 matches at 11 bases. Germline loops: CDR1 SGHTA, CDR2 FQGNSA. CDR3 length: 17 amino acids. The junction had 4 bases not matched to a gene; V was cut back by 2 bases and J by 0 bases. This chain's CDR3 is CASSLRASGGSTDTQYF. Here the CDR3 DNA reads TGTGCCAGCAGCTTACGGGCTAGCGGGGGGAGCACAGATACGCAGTATTTT.

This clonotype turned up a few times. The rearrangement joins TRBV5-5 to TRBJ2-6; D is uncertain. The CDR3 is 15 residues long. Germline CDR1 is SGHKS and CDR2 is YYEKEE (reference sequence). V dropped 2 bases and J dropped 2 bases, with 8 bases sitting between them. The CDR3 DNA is TGTGCCAGCAGCTTCGTAGGCGCTGGGGCCAACGTCCTGACTTTC. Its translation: CASSFVGAGANVLTF.

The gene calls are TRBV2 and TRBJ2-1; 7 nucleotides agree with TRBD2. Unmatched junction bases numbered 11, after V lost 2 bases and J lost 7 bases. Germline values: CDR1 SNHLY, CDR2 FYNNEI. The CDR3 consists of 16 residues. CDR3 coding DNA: TGTGCCAGCAGTGAATTAGCTGGACTAGGTCGGAATGAGCAGTTCTTC. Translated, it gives CASSELAGLGRNEQFF. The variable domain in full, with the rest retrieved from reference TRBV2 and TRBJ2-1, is EPEVTQTPSHQVTQMGQEVILRCVPISNHLYFYWYRQILGQKVEFLVSFYNNEISEKSEIFDDQFSVERPDGSNFTLKIRSTKLEDSAMYFCASSELAGLGRNEQFFGPGTRLTVL.

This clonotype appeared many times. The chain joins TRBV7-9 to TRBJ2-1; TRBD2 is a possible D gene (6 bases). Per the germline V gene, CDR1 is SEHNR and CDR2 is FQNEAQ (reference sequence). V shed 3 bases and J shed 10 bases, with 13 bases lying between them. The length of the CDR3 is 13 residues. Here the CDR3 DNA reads TGTGCCAGCAGCTTGAGGGACTCTCTGGAGCAGTTCTTC. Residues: CASSLRDSLEQFF.

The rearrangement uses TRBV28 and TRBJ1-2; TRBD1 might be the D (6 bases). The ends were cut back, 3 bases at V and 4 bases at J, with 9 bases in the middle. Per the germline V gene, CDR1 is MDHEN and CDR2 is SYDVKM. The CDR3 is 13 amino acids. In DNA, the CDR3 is TGTGCCAGCAGTTTTGGGGGCAGCTATGGCTACACCTTC. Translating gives CASSFGGSYGYTF.

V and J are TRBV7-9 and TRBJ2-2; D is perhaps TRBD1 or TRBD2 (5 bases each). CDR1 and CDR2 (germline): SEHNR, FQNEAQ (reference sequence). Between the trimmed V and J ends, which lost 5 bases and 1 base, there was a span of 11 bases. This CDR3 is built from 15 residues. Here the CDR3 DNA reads TGTGCCAGCAGCCCGCCTGGGGGGAACACCGGGGAGCTGTTTTTT. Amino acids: CASSPPGGNTGELFF.

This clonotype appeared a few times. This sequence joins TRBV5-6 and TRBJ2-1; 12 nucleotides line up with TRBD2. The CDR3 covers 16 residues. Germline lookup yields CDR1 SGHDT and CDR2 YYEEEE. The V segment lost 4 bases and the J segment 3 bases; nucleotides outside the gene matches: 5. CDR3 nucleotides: TGTGCCAGCAGCATTGGACTAGCGGGACTCTACAATGAGCAGTTCTTC. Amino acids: CASSIGLAGLYNEQFF.

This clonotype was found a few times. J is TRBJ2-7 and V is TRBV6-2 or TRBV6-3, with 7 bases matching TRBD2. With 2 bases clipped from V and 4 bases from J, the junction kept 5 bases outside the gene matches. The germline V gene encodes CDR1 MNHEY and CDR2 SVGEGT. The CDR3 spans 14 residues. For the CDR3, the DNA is TGTGCCAGCAGTTACGGCGGGAGTGTGTACGAGCAGTACTTC. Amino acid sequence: CASSYGGSVYEQYF.

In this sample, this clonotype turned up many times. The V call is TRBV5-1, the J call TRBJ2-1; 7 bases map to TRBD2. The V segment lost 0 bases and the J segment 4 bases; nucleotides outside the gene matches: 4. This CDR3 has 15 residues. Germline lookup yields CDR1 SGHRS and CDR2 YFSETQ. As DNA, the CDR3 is TGCGCCAGCAGCTTGGCGGCTAGCGGATACAATGAGCAGTTCTTC. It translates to CASSLAASGYNEQFF.

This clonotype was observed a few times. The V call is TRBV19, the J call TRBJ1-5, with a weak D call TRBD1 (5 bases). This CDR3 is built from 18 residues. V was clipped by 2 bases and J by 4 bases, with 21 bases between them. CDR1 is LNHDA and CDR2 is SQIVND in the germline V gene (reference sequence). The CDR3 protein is CASSIRPLGDGWNQPQHF. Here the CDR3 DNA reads TGTGCCAGTAGTATAAGGCCCCTTGGGGACGGCTGGAATCAGCCCCAGCATTTT.

In DNA, the CDR3 is TGCAGCGGACAGGGAGGTGATACGCAGTATTTT. As protein: CSGQGGDTQYF. This chain joins TRBV29-1 and TRBJ2-3, with D possibly TRBD1 on 7 matching bases. Germline assignment: CDR1 SQVTM and CDR2 ANQGSEA. The CDR3 consists of 11 residues. V shed 7 bases and J shed 6 bases, with 11 bases lying between them.

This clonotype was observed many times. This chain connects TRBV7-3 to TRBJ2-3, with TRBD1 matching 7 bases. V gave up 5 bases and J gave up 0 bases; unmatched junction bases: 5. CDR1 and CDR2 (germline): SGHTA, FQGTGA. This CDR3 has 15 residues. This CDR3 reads CASSPEGASTDTQYF. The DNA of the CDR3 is TGTGCCAGCAGCCCCGAGGGGGCGAGCACAGATACGCAGTATTTT.

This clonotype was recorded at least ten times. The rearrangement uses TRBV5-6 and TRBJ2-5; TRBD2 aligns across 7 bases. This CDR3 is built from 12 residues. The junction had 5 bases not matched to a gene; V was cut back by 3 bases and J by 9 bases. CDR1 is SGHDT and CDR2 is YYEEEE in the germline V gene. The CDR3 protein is CASSSAGDPQYF. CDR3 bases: TGTGCCAGCAGCTCGGCGGGGGACCCCCAGTACTTC.

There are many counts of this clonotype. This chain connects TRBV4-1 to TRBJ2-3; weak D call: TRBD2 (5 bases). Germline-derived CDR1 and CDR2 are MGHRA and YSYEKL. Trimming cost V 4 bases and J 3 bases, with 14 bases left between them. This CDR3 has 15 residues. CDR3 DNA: TGCGCCAGCAGCCCAGCCGGTGGGAGAACAGATACGCAGTATTTT. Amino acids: CASSPAGGRTDTQYF.

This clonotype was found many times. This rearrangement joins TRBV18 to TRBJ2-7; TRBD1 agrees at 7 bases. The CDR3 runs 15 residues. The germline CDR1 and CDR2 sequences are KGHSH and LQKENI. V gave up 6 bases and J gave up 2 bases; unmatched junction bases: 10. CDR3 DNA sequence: TGTGCCAGCTCCCTGCCCGGGACAGCTGCCTACGAGCAGTACTTC. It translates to CASSLPGTAAYEQYF.

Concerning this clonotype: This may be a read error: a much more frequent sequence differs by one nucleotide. CDR3 sequence: CASSYSGWESSYEQYF. In DNA form, the CDR3 reads TGTGCCAGCAGTTACTCCGGATGGGAGAGCTCCTACGAGCAGTACTTC. V gene TRBV6-6 combines with J gene TRBJ2-7; possibly TRBD2 for D (5 bases). The CDR3 length is 16 residues. The germline CDR1 and CDR2 sequences are MNHNY and SVGAGI (reference sequence). V lost 0 bases and J lost 0, with 12 bases in between.

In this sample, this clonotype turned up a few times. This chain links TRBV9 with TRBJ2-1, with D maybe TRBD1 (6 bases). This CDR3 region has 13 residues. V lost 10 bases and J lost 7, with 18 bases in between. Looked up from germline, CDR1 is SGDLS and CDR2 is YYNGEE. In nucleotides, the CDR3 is TGTGCCGGAGCGCAGGGGCCTACTAATGAGCAGTTCTTC. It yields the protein CAGAQGPTNEQFF. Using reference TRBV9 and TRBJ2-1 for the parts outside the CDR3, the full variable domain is DSGVTQTPKHLITATGQRVTLRCSPRSGDLSVYWYQQSLDQGLQFLIQYYNGEERAKGNILERFSAQQFPDLHSELNLSSLELGDSALYFCAGAQGPTNEQFFGPGTRLTVL.

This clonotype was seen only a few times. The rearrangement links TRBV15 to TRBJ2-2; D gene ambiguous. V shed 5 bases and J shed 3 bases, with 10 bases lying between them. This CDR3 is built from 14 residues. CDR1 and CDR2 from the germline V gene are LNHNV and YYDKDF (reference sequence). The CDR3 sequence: CATSPPRDTGELFF. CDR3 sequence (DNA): TGTGCCACCAGCCCCCCTCGGGACACCGGGGAGCTGTTTTTT.

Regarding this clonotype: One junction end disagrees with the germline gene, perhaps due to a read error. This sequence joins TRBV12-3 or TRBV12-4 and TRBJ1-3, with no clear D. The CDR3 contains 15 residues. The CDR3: CASSLLASSENTIYF. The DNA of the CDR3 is TGTGCCAGCAGTTTATTGGCGAGCTCTGAAAACACCATATATTTT.

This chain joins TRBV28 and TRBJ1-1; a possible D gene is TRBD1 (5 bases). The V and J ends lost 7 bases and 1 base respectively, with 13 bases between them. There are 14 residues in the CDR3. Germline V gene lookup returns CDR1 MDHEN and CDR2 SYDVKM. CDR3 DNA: TGTGCCAGCACTTCCCCGGGGGAGAACACTGAAGCTTTCTTT. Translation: CASTSPGENTEAFF.

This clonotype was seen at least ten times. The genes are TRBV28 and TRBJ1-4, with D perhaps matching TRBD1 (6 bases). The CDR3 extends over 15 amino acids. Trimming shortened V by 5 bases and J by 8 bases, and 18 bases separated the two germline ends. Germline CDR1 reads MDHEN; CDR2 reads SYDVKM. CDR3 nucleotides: TGTGCCAGCAGTGTACACAGGGTGAGAGGGGAAAAACTGTTTTTT. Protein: CASSVHRVRGEKLFF.

This CDR3 reads CASSYGGFEHFAFF. In nucleotides, the CDR3 is TGTGCCAGCAGTTACGGCGGCTTTGAACATTTTGCTTTCTTT. The chain recombines TRBV6-5 with TRBJ1-1; D is ambiguous. This CDR3 has 14 amino acids. CDR1 and CDR2 (germline): MNHEY, SVGAGI. Trimming shortened V by 2 bases and J by 11 bases, and 18 bases separated the two germline ends.

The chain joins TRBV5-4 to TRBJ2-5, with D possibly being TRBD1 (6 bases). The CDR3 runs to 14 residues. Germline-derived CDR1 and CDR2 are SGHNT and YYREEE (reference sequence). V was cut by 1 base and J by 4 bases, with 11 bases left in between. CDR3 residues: CASSLTSGVETQYF. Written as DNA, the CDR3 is TGTGCCAGCAGCTTGACATCAGGGGTAGAGACCCAGTACTTC.

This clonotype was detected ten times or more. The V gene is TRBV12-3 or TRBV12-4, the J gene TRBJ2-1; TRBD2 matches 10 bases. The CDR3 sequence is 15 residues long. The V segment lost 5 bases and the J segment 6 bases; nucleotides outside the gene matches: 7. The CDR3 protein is CASSPLAGLSNEQFF. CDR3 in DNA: TGTGCCAGCAGTCCACTAGCGGGATTAAGCAATGAGCAGTTCTTC.

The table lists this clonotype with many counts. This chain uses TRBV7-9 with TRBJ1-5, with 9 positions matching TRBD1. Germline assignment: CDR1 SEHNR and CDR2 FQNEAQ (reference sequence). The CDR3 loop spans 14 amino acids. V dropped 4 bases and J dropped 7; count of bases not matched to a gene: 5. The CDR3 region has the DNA TGTGCCAGCAGCTCCCCGGGACAGGGACAGCCCCAGCATTTT. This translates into CASSSPGQGQPQHF.

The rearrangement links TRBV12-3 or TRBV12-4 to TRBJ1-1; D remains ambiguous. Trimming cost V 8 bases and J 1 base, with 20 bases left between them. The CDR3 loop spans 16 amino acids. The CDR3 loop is CASARSGTVTNTEAFF. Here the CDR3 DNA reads TGTGCCAGCGCTCGCTCCGGAACAGTAACGAACACTGAAGCTTTCTTT.

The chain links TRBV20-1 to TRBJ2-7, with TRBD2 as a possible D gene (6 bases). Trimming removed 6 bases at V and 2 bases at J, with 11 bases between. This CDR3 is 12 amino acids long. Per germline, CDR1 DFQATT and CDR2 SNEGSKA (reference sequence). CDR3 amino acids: CSARSSAYEQYF. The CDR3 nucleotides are TGCAGTGCGCGGTCTAGCGCCTACGAGCAGTACTTC.

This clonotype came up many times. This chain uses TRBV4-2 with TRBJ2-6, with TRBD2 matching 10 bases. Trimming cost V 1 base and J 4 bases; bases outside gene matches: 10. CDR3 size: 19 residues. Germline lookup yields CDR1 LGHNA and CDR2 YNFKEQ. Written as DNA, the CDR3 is TGTGCCAGCAGCCAAGTCACTAGCGGGGCTTTGGGCGGGGCCAACGTCCTGACTTTC. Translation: CASSQVTSGALGGANVLTF.

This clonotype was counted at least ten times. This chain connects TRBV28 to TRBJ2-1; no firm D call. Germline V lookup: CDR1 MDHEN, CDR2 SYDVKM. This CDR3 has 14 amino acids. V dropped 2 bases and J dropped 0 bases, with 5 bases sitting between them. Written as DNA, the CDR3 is TGTGCCAGCAGTTTACGGAGCTCCTACAATGAGCAGTTCTTC. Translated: CASSLRSSYNEQFF.

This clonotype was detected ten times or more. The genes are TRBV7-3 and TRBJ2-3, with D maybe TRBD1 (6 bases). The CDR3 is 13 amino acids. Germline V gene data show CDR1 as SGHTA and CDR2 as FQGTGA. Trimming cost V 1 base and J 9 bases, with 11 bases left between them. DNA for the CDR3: TGTGCCAGCAGCTTAAATGGCCAGGGGACGCAGTATTTT. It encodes CASSLNGQGTQYF.

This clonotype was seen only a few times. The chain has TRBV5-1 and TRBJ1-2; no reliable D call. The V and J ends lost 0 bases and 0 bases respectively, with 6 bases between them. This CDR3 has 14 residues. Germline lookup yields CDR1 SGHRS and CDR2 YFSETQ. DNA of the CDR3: TGCGCCAGCAGCTTGGAAAGTGCTAACTATGGCTACACCTTC. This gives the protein CASSLESANYGYTF.

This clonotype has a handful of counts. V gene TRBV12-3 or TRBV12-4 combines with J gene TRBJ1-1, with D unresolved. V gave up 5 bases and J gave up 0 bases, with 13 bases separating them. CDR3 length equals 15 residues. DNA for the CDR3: TGTGCCAGCAGTGGAGGGCGCACTATGAACACTGAAGCTTTCTTT. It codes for CASSGGRTMNTEAFF.